Listed here is a single T cell receptor (beta chain). Its specificity is unknown. The sample comes from a study of radiotherapy plus CTLA-4 blockade in lung cancer. Study in general: Patients showed objective responses in about 20% of cases and disease control in about 30%. Study-level findings and limits: Early clone dynamics of blood T cells, plus interferon-beta, reportedly predicted response best. Clones derived from tumor TCRs expanded in blood after radiotherapy plus ipilimumab.

Here immunoSEQ multiplex PCR was the method, and the copy in TCRdb shows in-frame clones only, minus some. This table holds tens of thousands of clones, 77% found once. Focal radiation plus CTLA-4 blockade with ipilimumab was administered to patients who had chemo-refractory metastatic non-small-cell lung cancer. The CDR3 extends over 16 amino acids. Trimming removed 1 base from V and 6 bases from J, with 19 bases in between. In germline, CDR1 is SGHTA, CDR2 FQGNSA. The specimen comprised peripheral blood, sampled from a patient treated with radiotherapy plus ipilimumab. The clonotype comes from a human donor with non-small cell lung cancer who had a partial response to radiotherapy plus ipilimumab. The chain has TRBV7-2 and TRBJ2-7, with a possible D match to TRBD2 (5 bases). For the CDR3, the DNA is TGTGCCAGCAGCTTAGATTTTGTGGGGAGCACCTCCGAGCAGTACTTC. Its translation: CASSLDFVGSTSEQYF. The whole variable domain, remainder taken from reference TRBV7-2 and TRBJ2-7, is GAGVSQSPSNKVTEKGKDVELRCDPISGHTALYWYRQSLGQGLEFLIYFQGNSAPDKSGLPSDRFSAERTGGSVSTLTIQRTQQEDSAVYLCASSLDFVGSTSEQYFGPGTRLTVT.